The clone carrying this TCR beta chain qualifies as medium-sized (0.01 to 0.1%). A mixed TRB-A/B primer pool amplified rearranged TRB by multiplex touch-down PCR. TCRdb reprocessed the multiplex PCR reads via MiXCR and lists one record per CDR3 protein. In the table there are 1,100 or so distinct CDR3 sequences, approximately 30% of which are singletons. V lost 6 bases, J lost 0 bases, and 11 bases lay in between. This CDR3 is 14 amino acids long. Germline loops: CDR1 ENHRY, CDR2 SYGVKD. Amplification of TCR beta used genomic DNA extracted from peripheral blood. The source of the sample is a study of T cell repertoires in aging, cancer and after chemotherapy.

The V gene is TRBV10-3, the J gene TRBJ1-1, with D possibly matching TRBD1 (5 bases). The source material was blood. The receptor was derived from a human donor with a solid tumor. CDR3 sequence reads: CAIREGRLNTEAFF. DNA of the CDR3: TGTGCCATCAGGGAGGGACGGCTGAACACTGAAGCTTTCTTT.